This T cell receptor (beta chain) comes out of a study of Graves' ophthalmopathy and Graves' hyperthyroidism. Study results and limitations: Blood also harbored most expanded thyroid clonotypes above 0.001 frequency.

Investigators amplified TCR beta CDR3 regions from RNA transcripts. First-round RT-PCR used HTBI primers; second-round multiplex PCR followed. One entry per CDR3 protein results from TCRdb running MiXCR on the multiplex PCR reads. The table has tens of thousands of distinct CDR3 sequences, about 51% seen once. The germline CDR1 and CDR2 sequences are ENHRY and SYGVKD. This CDR3 is 15 amino acids long. With 2 bases clipped from V and 4 bases from J, the junction kept 4 bases outside the gene matches. Details on this clonotype: Antigen unknown.

The TCR was taken from an adult man with Graves' ophthalmopathy. The chain employs TRBV10-3 and TRBJ2-5; 10 nucleotides line up with TRBD2. Sequencing used peripheral blood. CDR3 DNA: TGTGCCATCAGTGAGCCGGGACTAGCGTTAGAGACCCAGTACTTC. Its translation is CAISEPGLALETQYF.